These 25 T cell receptor beta chains originate from one sample sequenced in a study of T cell responses to AZD1222 COVID-19 vaccine. Assay: immunoSEQ multiplex PCR; the TCRdb copy retains only in-frame clones and omits some. The sample holds roughly 150,000 clones, around 92% seen once. Specimen: peripheral blood, collected on day 0 of AZD1222 vaccination. The receptor source for this set is an adult in good health.

CDR3 DNA: TGTGCCAGCAGCCAAAGACCGGGACTAGCGGGGGAAGAGCAGTTCTTC. Its translation is CASSQRPGLAGEEQFF. V gene TRBV3-1 (or the pseudogene TRBV3-2) combines with J gene TRBJ2-1; 14 bases fit TRBD2. The germline gives CDR1 LGHDT, CDR2 YNNKEL (reference sequence). This CDR3 has 16 amino acids. Germline trimming cut 2 bases from V and 10 bases from J; bases unmatched to any gene: 7.

The V gene is TRBV5-1, the J gene TRBJ1-6, with a weak D call TRBD1 (5 bases). In germline, CDR1 is SGHRS, CDR2 YFSETQ. There are 13 residues in the CDR3. Trimming left V 3 bases short and J 8 bases short, with 9 bases between. The CDR3 region has the DNA TGCGCCAGCAGCTCCAGGGAGGATTCACCCCTCCACTTT. As protein: CASSSREDSPLHF.

The V and J genes are TRBV6-5 and TRBJ1-2, with TRBD1 matching over 9 bases. V shed 8 bases and J 4 bases; nucleotides not matched to a gene: 8. The CDR3 consists of 14 residues. The germline V gene encodes CDR1 MNHEY and CDR2 SVGAGI. CDR3 region: CASDPTGGGYGYTF. CDR3 in DNA: TGTGCCAGCGATCCTACAGGGGGCGGCTATGGCTACACCTTC.

The chain uses TRBV4-1 and TRBJ1-3, with a possible D match to TRBD1 (5 bases). V was clipped by 6 bases and J by 0 bases, with 12 bases between them. The CDR3 is 15 residues long. Looked up from germline, CDR1 is MGHRA and CDR2 is YSYEKL. The CDR3 nucleotides read TGCGCCAGCAGGGATAAGGACAACTCTGGAAACACCATATATTTT. This sequence encodes CASRDKDNSGNTIYF.

The genes are TRBV18 and TRBJ2-3; D uncertain. V lost 3 bases and J lost 1, with 8 bases in between. Germline V gene lookup returns CDR1 KGHSH and CDR2 LQKENI. This CDR3 region has 14 residues. DNA for the CDR3: TGTGCCAGCTCACCCTCAAGGGGCACAGATACGCAGTATTTT. Translating it yields CASSPSRGTDTQYF.

The V and J genes are TRBV4-1 and TRBJ2-2, with D maybe TRBD1 (6 bases). The germline V and J ends were trimmed by 7 bases and 4 bases, with 13 bases remaining between them. This CDR3 has 14 amino acids. Looked up from germline, CDR1 is MGHRA and CDR2 is YSYEKL. Written as DNA, the CDR3 is TGCGCCAGCAATTGGGGGCTCGGCACCGGGGAGCTGTTTTTT. This sequence encodes CASNWGLGTGELFF.

The chain employs TRBV7-3 and TRBJ2-3; a weak D match, TRBD2 (5 bases). Germline lookup yields CDR1 SGHTA and CDR2 FQGTGA. CDR3 length: 14 amino acids. Trimming left V 3 bases short and J 5 bases short, with 12 bases between. The CDR3, as DNA: TGTGCCAGCAGCTTGGGTCTAGCTTTAGATACGCAGTATTTT. Its translation is CASSLGLALDTQYF.

The chain employs TRBV28 and TRBJ2-5; a weak D match, TRBD2 (6 bases). Deletions cut 5 bases from V and 5 bases from J, with 18 bases between. The germline CDR1 and CDR2 sequences are MDHEN and SYDVKM. The CDR3 runs 15 residues. CDR3: CASSPPVGSGETQYF. In DNA, the CDR3 is TGTGCCAGCAGTCCCCCGGTGGGGAGCGGGGAGACCCAGTACTTC. Together with reference TRBV28 and TRBJ2-5, the CDR3 gives the full variable domain: DVKVTQSSRYLVKRTGEKVFLECVQDMDHENMFWYRQDPGLGLRLIYFSYDVKMKEKGDIPEGYSVSREKKERFSLILESASTNQTSMYLCASSPPVGSGETQYFGPGTRLLVL.

The J gene is TRBJ2-1, the V gene TRBV12-5; D remains ambiguous. Trimming cost V 1 base and J 4 bases, with 5 bases left between them. In germline, CDR1 is LGHNT, CDR2 FRNRAP. This CDR3 has 13 amino acids. The DNA of the CDR3 is TGTGCTAGTGGTTTGGCATCTTACAATGAGCAGTTCTTC. Amino acid sequence: CASGLASYNEQFF.

V usage is TRBV29-1 and J usage is TRBJ2-7, with TRBD2 matching over 13 bases. CDR1 is SQVTM and CDR2 is ANQGSEA in the germline V gene. This CDR3 spans 16 amino acids. V lost 3 bases, J lost 7 bases, and 12 bases stayed unmatched. The CDR3 protein is CSVDHDGTSGKREQYF. The CDR3 DNA is TGCAGCGTTGACCATGATGGGACTAGCGGGAAGAGAGAGCAGTACTTC.

The chain employs TRBV3-1 (or the pseudogene TRBV3-2) and TRBJ2-6; D gene unclear. Trimming stripped 3 bases from V and 3 bases from J, with 12 bases between. The CDR3 consists of 16 residues. Per germline, CDR1 LGHDT and CDR2 YNNKEL (reference sequence). CDR3 protein: CASSHPTDFGANVLTF. CDR3 in DNA: TGTGCCAGCAGCCATCCCACCGATTTTGGGGCCAACGTCCTGACTTTC.

The chain combines TRBV2 with TRBJ1-2; D might be TRBD1 (6 bases). This CDR3 contains 14 residues. The V and J ends lost 2 bases and 7 bases respectively, with 14 bases between them. Germline CDR1 reads SNHLY; CDR2 reads FYNNEI. CDR3 sequence: CASSEQQGIGGYTF. As DNA, the CDR3 is TGTGCCAGCAGTGAACAGCAGGGGATCGGTGGCTACACCTTC.

The sample holds one count of this clone. V usage is TRBV27 and J usage is TRBJ1-5, with TRBD1 identical over 7 bases. Germline V lookup: CDR1 MNHEY, CDR2 SMNVEV (reference sequence). The CDR3 runs 16 residues. Unmatched junction bases numbered 5, after V lost 2 bases and J lost 1 base. The CDR3 DNA follows: TGTGCCAGCAGTTTACTTGGGACAGTGAGCAATCAGCCCCAGCATTTT. This sequence encodes CASSLLGTVSNQPQHF.

CDR3: CASTHQGRGNSPLHF. The CDR3 DNA is TGTGCCAGCACCCACCAGGGAAGGGGTAATTCACCCCTCCACTTT. The chain has TRBV6-5 and TRBJ1-6; D perhaps matches TRBD1 (5 bases). V lost 7 bases and J lost 6, with 16 bases in between. This CDR3 is built from 15 residues. Germline-derived CDR1 and CDR2 are MNHEY and SVGAGI.

The rearrangement links TRBV3-1 (or the pseudogene TRBV3-2) to TRBJ2-7; no firm D call. The CDR3 extends over 12 amino acids. V gave up 2 bases and J gave up 4 bases, with 6 bases separating them. CDR1 is LGHDT, CDR2 YNNKEL, per germline (reference sequence). Written as DNA, the CDR3 is TGTGCCAGCAGCCAAACAACATACGAGCAGTACTTC. This gives the protein CASSQTTYEQYF.

The chain has TRBV6-5 and TRBJ2-7; D gene ambiguous. The germline V gene has CDR1 MNHEY and CDR2 SVGAGI. Trimming removed 6 bases from V and 4 bases from J, with 16 bases in between. This CDR3 has 14 residues. CDR3 sequence (DNA): TGTGCCAGCAGCCCCCTGGGCATAAGGTACGAGCAGTACTTC. Amino acids: CASSPLGIRYEQYF.

The rearrangement uses TRBV11-2 and TRBJ2-7; possibly TRBD1 or TRBD2 for D (5 bases each). V shed 1 base and J shed 0 bases, with 10 bases lying between them. The CDR3 extends over 15 amino acids. The germline V gene encodes CDR1 SGHAT and CDR2 FQNNGV. CDR3 in DNA: TGTGCCAGCAGCTTAGGGGGCAGCGGCTCCTACGAGCAGTACTTC. Protein product: CASSLGGSGSYEQYF.

This clone occurred once. Other nucleotide sequences from this sample produce the same CDR3. This chain connects TRBV18 to TRBJ2-7, with no clear D. The germline V gene encodes CDR1 KGHSH and CDR2 LQKENI. Trimming pared 0 bases from V and 0 bases from J, leaving 6 bases between. CDR3 size: 14 residues. The CDR3 is CASSPPAASYEQYF. The CDR3 nucleotides read TGTGCCAGCTCACCACCGGCAGCCTCCTACGAGCAGTACTTC.

The chain joins TRBV9 to TRBJ1-3; D not resolved. V lost 0 bases and J 0 bases, leaving 13 bases between the germline ends. Germline V lookup: CDR1 SGDLS, CDR2 YYNGEE. The CDR3 length is 17 residues. The CDR3: CASSVEGASLSGNTIYF. Here the CDR3 DNA reads TGTGCCAGCAGCGTAGAGGGAGCGTCTCTCTCTGGAAACACCATATATTTT.

The rearrangement joins TRBV19 to TRBJ1-1, with 8 bases aligning to TRBD1. The germline V gene encodes CDR1 LNHDA and CDR2 SQIVND (reference sequence). Unmatched junction bases numbered 10, after V lost 6 bases and J lost 1 base. The length of the CDR3 is 16 residues. CDR3 DNA: TGTGCCAGTAGGTTATCTCCCGGGACAGGGAACACTGAAGCTTTCTTT. Translation gives CASRLSPGTGNTEAFF.

V usage is TRBV6-2 or TRBV6-3 and J usage is TRBJ1-5, with 10 nucleotides matching TRBD1. Germline CDR1 and CDR2: MNHEY and SVGEGT. V gave up 2 bases and J gave up 0 bases; unmatched junction bases: 13. The CDR3 loop spans 20 amino acids. CDR3 in DNA: TGTGCCAGCAGTTACAACCCCAGTGGACAGGGGGGTGTTAGCAATCAGCCCCAGCATTTT. Its protein product is CASSYNPSGQGGVSNQPQHF.

The chain links TRBV2 to TRBJ1-5; no clear D. The V end lost 0 bases, the J end lost 4 bases, and 7 bases lay between the germline ends. The CDR3 extends over 14 amino acids. Germline V lookup: CDR1 SNHLY, CDR2 FYNNEI. CDR3 loop: CASSEAPGNQPQHF. CDR3 DNA: TGTGCCAGCAGTGAAGCCCCGGGGAATCAGCCCCAGCATTTT.

The rearrangement links TRBV6-2 or TRBV6-3 to TRBJ2-1, with 12 bases matching TRBD2. The CDR3 consists of 17 residues. Losses at the gene ends were 5 bases for V and 6 bases for J; bases not matched to a gene: 11. The V gene's germline CDR1 is MNHEY and CDR2 SVGEGT. The CDR3 nucleotides read TGTGCCAGCAGTCACGGGGCTAGCGGGGGGGCCGCCAATGAGCAGTTCTTC. Translation gives CASSHGASGGAANEQFF.

This sequence joins TRBV27 and TRBJ2-2; 10 nucleotides line up with TRBD1. Germline V gene lookup returns CDR1 MNHEY and CDR2 SMNVEV (reference sequence). CDR3 size: 14 residues. V was pared by 6 bases and J by 5 bases, with 3 bases of the junction left unmatched. The CDR3 DNA sequence: TGTGCCAGCAGCGGGACAGGGGATACCGGGGAGCTGTTTTTT. This codes for CASSGTGDTGELFF.

The V and J genes are TRBV29-1 and TRBJ2-3; TRBD2 is a possible D gene (5 bases). Trimming removed 1 base at V and 6 bases at J, with 11 bases between. The CDR3 consists of 13 residues. CDR1 and CDR2 (germline): SQVTM, ANQGSEA. The CDR3 nucleotides read TGCAGCGTTGAAGCAGCGGCCTGGGATACGCAGTATTTT. Its translation is CSVEAAAWDTQYF.